The clone carrying this T cell receptor beta chain was observed at least ten times. The ends lost 1 base at V and 6 bases at J; junction bases unmatched: 5. The CDR3 sequence is 15 residues long. Germline assignment: CDR1 SEHNR and CDR2 FQNEAQ (reference sequence). TCRdb ran MiXCR on the RACE reads and lists one entry per CDR3 protein. The sample holds roughly 380,000 distinct CDR3 sequences, roughly 4.8% seen once. The sample belongs to a study of human T cells and chemical hapten exposure. About the research overall: Donors were sensitized with 2% DPC on the upper inner arm. Read at 6 days, the patch tests placed 0.01% DPC on the upper back.

The time point denotes: patch test 1, 2 weeks after DPC sensitization. Described treatment: therapeutic diphenylcyclopropenone sensitization with weekly scalp DPC. This specimen consisted of whole blood, obtained in connection with sensitization to the hapten diphenylcyclopropenone (DPC). The chain carries TRBV7-9 and TRBJ2-7, with 11 bases fitting TRBD2. The TCR comes from a woman aged 45-59 years with alopecia areata. Some clones in this sample may be carry-over from other donors' samples. CDR3 loop: CASSLVAGGPSEQYF. Written as DNA, the CDR3 is TGTGCCAGCAGCTTAGTAGCGGGGGGGCCAAGCGAGCAGTACTTC.